This T cell receptor beta chain derives from a study of CD8+CD57+ T cells in acquired aplastic anemia. Study as a whole: Isolated CD4+ and CD8+ cells, once sorted, yielded DNA averaging roughly 3.2 ug. Notes on the study in general: Common to patients and controls were roughly 30 CD8+ CDR3 sequences. Researchers reported that CD8+ Simpson's diversity was not significantly different in patients versus controls.

Genomic DNA constituted the template upon which TCR beta VDJ and CDR3 profiling was performed. Using its own MiXCR run on the reads, TCRdb lists one record per CDR3 protein. Of over 150,000 distinct CDR3 sequences listed, nearly 50% are singletons. Germline-derived CDR1 and CDR2 are SGHRS and YFSETQ. The CDR3 extends over 15 amino acids. The germline V and J ends were trimmed by 1 base and 0 bases, with 10 bases remaining between them. This clonotype was found many times. No antigen is known for it. Patients sequenced had flow cytometry evidence of CD8+CD57+ cell expansion. The patients, all of them, had severe acquired aplastic anemia.

The receptor was derived from a human donor with aplastic anemia. The chain is built from TRBV5-1 and TRBJ1-1; D remains ambiguous. The sample was sorted CD4+, CD8+, or CD8+CD57+ T cells (not recorded which) from PBMCs. The DNA of the CDR3 is TGCGCCAGCAGCTTGTCATCCACGATGAACACTGAAGCTTTCTTT. It specifies CASSLSSTMNTEAFF.